The T cell receptor beta chain described here comes from a study of shared clonotypes between healthy human individuals. Study context: The plates for each donor numbered three CD4 naive, three CD4 memory, two CD8 naive and one CD8 memory.

This clone has only one observation. What it binds is not known. The naive CD8 subset, CD45RO-negative cells positively selected for CCR7, excluded terminally differentiated effector memory CD45RA+ cells. Some 30,000 T cell genomes (around 200 ng DNA) went into each sorted-subset replicate. TCRdb's table, derived via immunoSEQ multiplex PCR, lists solely in-frame clones and lacks some. The sample holds 2 million or so clones, about 94% seen once. General study results and limits: Sequencing depth was expected to affect clonotype sharing among donors.

Losses at the gene ends were 8 bases for V and 5 bases for J; bases not matched to a gene: 2. The germline V gene encodes CDR1 MNHNY and CDR2 SVGAGI (reference sequence). This CDR3 is 13 amino acids long. Material for sequencing was naive CD8+ T cells sorted from blood. The chain couples TRBV6-6 to TRBJ2-7; TRBD2 matches at 14 bases. This clonotype was obtained from a man aged 18-30 years in good health. CDR3 bases: TGTGCCAGCGCGGGACTAGCGGGAGACGAGCAGTACTTC. It is translated as CASAGLAGDEQYF.